This entry features one T cell receptor (beta chain) sequence. Per the study methods: It was from reference gene primer amplification that nucleated cell counts were estimated. Some clones are missing from TCRdb's copy, which holds only in-frame ones; the method was immunoSEQ multiplex PCR. Clone size and V and J calls were adopted from that table, with D and trimming inferred from the DNA. The sample has around 70,000 clones; 70% to 90% are singletons. This sample was taken from a study of blood T cell repertoires in COVID-19. Study details: Some COVID-19 samples were acute and others convalescent; all came from the United States, Italy and Spain. Nucleic acid was either cDNA or gDNA, and it came from T cells, B-cell-depleted T cells, or PBMCs.

The CDR3 is made up of 16 amino acids. Germline V CDR1 and CDR2: DFQATT, SNEGSKA (reference sequence). V gave up 3 bases and J gave up 13 bases, with 27 bases separating them. This sequence originates from a woman older than 75 with active or convalescent COVID-19. Source material: peripheral blood. The chain joins TRBV20-1 to TRBJ1-4, with D tentatively TRBD1 (6 bases). This chain's CDR3 is CSASQGMGAGKVGLFF. The DNA for the CDR3 is TGCAGTGCTAGTCAGGGTATGGGGGCAGGGAAAGTTGGACTGTTTTTT.